Below, 26 T cell receptor beta chains from the same sample are listed, as sequenced in a study of spatial heterogeneity in lung cancer. The time point was: sample taken at primary tumor resection. Tumor, nontumor lung or frozen PBMC supplied whole RNA that was sequenced unsorted. TCRdb re-analysed the 5' RACE reads in MiXCR, keeping a single row per CDR3 protein. The sample lists tens of thousands of distinct CDR3 sequences, roughly 12% occurring once. Material: PBMCs, obtained at surgery. These receptors were obtained from a male donor with early-stage non-small cell lung cancer.

In this sample, this clonotype turned up many times. This chain links TRBV6-5 with TRBJ1-2; 10 bases are shared with TRBD1. This CDR3 contains 14 residues. V shed 5 bases, J shed 3 bases, and the junction held 3 bases outside the gene matches. The germline CDR1 and CDR2 sequences are MNHEY and SVGAGI. The CDR3 DNA reads as TGTGCCAGCAGTAAGACAGGGGGCGACTATGGCTACACCTTC. The encoded protein is CASSKTGGDYGYTF.

This clonotype was picked up many times. This sequence joins TRBV11-2 and TRBJ1-2; no firm D call. This CDR3 region has 12 residues. Germline CDR1 is SGHAT and CDR2 is FQNNGV. Trimming stripped 0 bases from V and 2 bases from J, with 1 base between. As DNA, the CDR3 is TGTGCCAGCAGCTTAGACAACTATGGCTACACCTTC. Encoded protein: CASSLDNYGYTF.

This clonotype showed up many times. CDR3 DNA: TGCAGCGTCCTGAGACAGGGGGCCTTGAACACTGAAGCTTTCTTT. Translated, it gives CSVLRQGALNTEAFF. This chain uses TRBV29-1 with TRBJ1-1, with TRBD1 matching 10 bases. The CDR3 has 15 amino acids. V was clipped by 6 bases and J by 0 bases; unmatched bases: 7. Germline CDR1 is SQVTM and CDR2 is ANQGSEA.

Ten or more counts support this clonotype. The chain has TRBV14 and TRBJ1-2; no definite D call. The germline V gene has CDR1 SGHDN and CDR2 FVKESK. V was shortened by 1 base and J by 4 bases, with 10 bases between the two germline ends. The CDR3 has 14 amino acids. CDR3 coding DNA: TGTGCCAGCAGCCAAGGGCGCAGTATCTATGGCTACACCTTC. This encodes CASSQGRSIYGYTF.

This clonotype has a handful of counts. The rearrangement links TRBV7-9 to TRBJ2-3; D is possibly TRBD2 (7 bases). Trimming left V 2 bases short and J 3 bases short, with 12 bases between. CDR1 is SEHNR and CDR2 is FQNEAQ in the germline V gene (reference sequence). The length of the CDR3 is 15 residues. The CDR3 DNA reads TGTGCCAGCAGCTTACACGGGGGGCGGACAGATACGCAGTATTTT. The encoded protein is CASSLHGGRTDTQYF. Full variable domain (missing parts from reference TRBV7-9 and TRBJ2-3): DTGVSQNPRHKITKRGQNVTFRCDPISEHNRLYWYRQTLGQGPEFLTYFQNEAQLEKSRLLSDRFSAERPKGSFSTLEIQRTEQGDSAMYLCASSLHGGRTDTQYFGPGTRLTVL.

This chain connects TRBV29-1 to TRBJ2-1; tentatively, D is TRBD1 (6 bases). The CDR3 covers 14 residues. The germline gives CDR1 SQVTM, CDR2 ANQGSEA. Trimming left V 7 bases short and J 0 bases short, with 13 bases between. In DNA, the CDR3 is TGCAGCGCCTCCATACAGGGCTCCTACAATGAGCAGTTCTTC. This gives the protein CSASIQGSYNEQFF.

The chain carries TRBV19 and TRBJ2-1; 12 nucleotides align to TRBD2. The CDR3 is made up of 21 amino acids. CDR1 and CDR2 (germline): LNHDA, SQIVND (reference sequence). The trim removed 3 bases at V and 7 bases at J, leaving 22 bases unmatched. CDR3 in amino acids: CASSIDDTLILAGGQGNEQFF. DNA of the CDR3: TGTGCCAGTAGTATTGACGACACCTTAATACTAGCGGGAGGTCAGGGAAATGAGCAGTTCTTC.

This clonotype showed up just a few times. The V gene is TRBV5-1, the J gene TRBJ1-5, with 12 bases lining up with TRBD1. The length of the CDR3 is 17 residues. With 5 bases clipped from V and 3 bases from J, the junction kept 9 bases outside the gene matches. Germline CDR1 and CDR2: SGHRS and YFSETQ. The CDR3 coding sequence is TGCGCCAGCAGTCCCGGGACAGGGGGCTCCTTCAATCAGCCCCAGCATTTT. Translated, it gives CASSPGTGGSFNQPQHF.

The chain employs TRBV5-1 and TRBJ2-5; D is uncertain. The germline V gene has CDR1 SGHRS and CDR2 YFSETQ. Trimming removed 4 bases at V and 5 bases at J, with 21 bases between. This CDR3 contains 16 residues. CDR3 in DNA: TGCGCCAGCAGCCCACCACACGGGCTCTCTTCGGAGACCCAGTACTTC. Residues: CASSPPHGLSSETQYF.

This clonotype was seen ten or more times. The chain carries TRBV20-1 and TRBJ2-4, with 8 bases identical to TRBD2. The length of the CDR3 is 15 residues. CDR1 and CDR2 from the germline V gene are DFQATT and SNEGSKA (reference sequence). J lost 3 bases, V lost 4 bases, and 8 bases had no gene match. The CDR3 region is CSATEREYGKNIQYF. The CDR3 DNA reads TGCAGTGCTACAGAGCGGGAGTACGGCAAAAACATTCAGTACTTC.

The J gene is TRBJ2-7, the V gene TRBV7-9; D remains ambiguous. The V gene's germline CDR1 is SEHNR and CDR2 FQNEAQ (reference sequence). V was pared by 1 base and J by 2 bases, with 3 bases between. This CDR3 contains 12 residues. As DNA, the CDR3 is TGTGCCAGCAGCTTAGAGACCTACGAGCAGTACTTC. Translated, it gives CASSLETYEQYF. Full variable domain (missing parts from reference TRBV7-9 and TRBJ2-7): DTGVSQNPRHKITKRGQNVTFRCDPISEHNRLYWYRQTLGQGPEFLTYFQNEAQLEKSRLLSDRFSAERPKGSFSTLEIQRTEQGDSAMYLCASSLETYEQYFGPGTRLTVT.

The V call is TRBV7-9, the J call TRBJ2-7; 9 bases agree with TRBD1. J lost 6 bases, V lost 4 bases, and 4 bases had no gene match. The CDR3 contains 13 residues. CDR1 is SEHNR and CDR2 is FQNEAQ in the germline V gene (reference sequence). The CDR3, as DNA: TGTGCCAGCAGCTACCAGGACAGGGGCGAGCAGTACTTC. It codes for CASSYQDRGEQYF.

CDR3 nucleotides: TGTGCCAGCACCCGGGACAGGGTTGGAGAGACCCAGTACTTC. It encodes CASTRDRVGETQYF. The gene calls are TRBV11-2 and TRBJ2-5; 9 bases agree with TRBD1. Germline V lookup: CDR1 SGHAT, CDR2 FQNNGV. V shed 7 bases and J 4 bases; nucleotides not matched to a gene: 7. CDR3 length equals 14 residues.

The chain uses TRBV19 and TRBJ2-2, with D tentatively TRBD1 (5 bases). The CDR3 is 16 residues long. V was pared by 5 bases and J by 0 bases, with 13 bases between. Germline CDR1 reads LNHDA; CDR2 reads SQIVND (reference sequence). The CDR3 nucleotides are TGTGCCAGTAGTCCCCTGACAGTCGCGAACACCGGGGAGCTGTTTTTT. Translation: CASSPLTVANTGELFF.

This clonotype was observed a handful of times. The J gene is TRBJ1-2, the V gene TRBV12-3 or TRBV12-4; no reliable D call. The V end lost 4 bases, the J end lost 2 bases, and 8 bases lay between the germline ends. The CDR3 sequence is 13 residues long. CDR3 DNA sequence: TGTGCCAGCAGTTCCCGGGTGAACTATGGCTACACCTTC. This gives the protein CASSSRVNYGYTF.

The CDR3 DNA follows: TGTGCCAGCAGTAACGACAGGAACGGTGAGCAGTTCTTC. It yields the protein CASSNDRNGEQFF. The chain links TRBV2 to TRBJ2-1, with D possibly being TRBD1 (6 bases). CDR3 length: 13 residues. The germline gives CDR1 SNHLY, CDR2 FYNNEI. The V end lost 5 bases, the J end lost 9 bases, and 14 bases lay between the germline ends.

The table lists this clonotype with a few counts. The CDR3 nucleotides read TGTGCCAGCAGCTCCGGGACAGGGGGCGAATACGAGCAGTACTTC. Its protein product is CASSSGTGGEYEQYF. This chain joins TRBV5-5 and TRBJ2-7; TRBD1 matches 12 bases. With 3 bases clipped from V and 4 bases from J, the junction kept 5 bases outside the gene matches. There are 15 residues in the CDR3. Per germline, CDR1 SGHKS and CDR2 YYEKEE (reference sequence). Variable domain in full (rest from reference TRBV5-5 and TRBJ2-7): DAGVTQSPTHLIKTRGQQVTLRCSPISGHKSVSWYQQVLGQGPQFIFQYYEKEERGRGNFPDRFSARQFPNYSSELNVNALLLGDSALYLCASSSGTGGEYEQYFGPGTRLTVT.

This clonotype was seen a few times. The chain uses TRBV3-1 and TRBJ2-7, with 10 bases lining up with TRBD1. Unmatched junction bases numbered 7, after V lost 6 bases and J lost 2 bases. Germline-derived CDR1 and CDR2 are LGHDT and YNNKEL (reference sequence). The CDR3 totals 15 residues. CDR3 region: CASRSTGQGTYEQYF. The DNA for the CDR3 is TGTGCCAGCAGAAGTACGGGACAGGGGACCTACGAGCAGTACTTC.

This clonotype was seen repeatedly, ten times or more. The chain joins TRBV5-1 to TRBJ1-6; unclear D gene. The CDR3 runs 14 residues. CDR1 is SGHRS and CDR2 is YFSETQ in the germline V gene. The V gene lost 0 bases and the J gene lost 10 bases, with 11 bases spanning the gap. Here the CDR3 reads CASSLGQRHSPLHF. The CDR3 DNA sequence: TGCGCCAGCAGCTTGGGTCAGCGACACTCACCCCTCCACTTT.

The J gene is TRBJ2-3, the V gene TRBV7-2; D gene unclear. Germline V gene sequence: CDR1 SGHTA, CDR2 FQGNSA. V dropped 5 bases and J dropped 5 bases, with 8 bases sitting between them. The CDR3 runs 12 residues. CDR3 sequence (DNA): TGTGCCAGCAGCGACCCGCTAGATACGCAGTATTTT. Its translation: CASSDPLDTQYF.

This clonotype was counted at least ten times. This chain connects TRBV5-4 to TRBJ1-1, with 8 bases matching TRBD1. Germline CDR1 SGHNT, CDR2 YYREEE (reference sequence). This CDR3 contains 13 residues. V lost 3 bases to trimming and J lost 10 bases; unmatched junction nucleotides: 8. The CDR3 DNA follows: TGTGCCAGCAGCTCGGGACAGGACTTTGGAGCTTTCTTT. Protein product: CASSSGQDFGAFF.

This clonotype was found many times. V and J are TRBV6-1 and TRBJ1-4; D gene uncertain. Germline-derived CDR1 and CDR2 are MNHNS and SASEGT. V lost 4 bases, J lost 4 bases, and 10 bases lay in between. This CDR3 has 14 residues. CDR3 nucleotide sequence: TGTGCCAGCAGTGCTGGGCGTTTTAATGAAAAACTGTTTTTT. Protein: CASSAGRFNEKLFF.

This clonotype has more than one count but fewer than ten. This sequence joins TRBV10-3 and TRBJ1-5; 9 bases map to TRBD1. The J segment lost 1 base and the V segment lost 4 bases, leaving 8 bases of the junction unmatched. This CDR3 contains 17 residues. Germline values: CDR1 ENHRY, CDR2 SYGVKD. The CDR3 DNA sequence: TGTGCCATCAGTGCGGGACAGGGTGGGGTCAGCAATCAGCCCCAGCATTTT. It is translated as CAISAGQGGVSNQPQHF.

This chain joins TRBV4-1 and TRBJ2-5; 7 bases are shared with TRBD1. Germline-derived CDR1 and CDR2 are MGHRA and YSYEKL. J lost 5 bases, V lost 0 bases, and 9 bases had no gene match. This CDR3 is 16 amino acids long. Here the CDR3 DNA reads TGCGCCAGCAGCCAAGATCTAGGCAGGGGGTTGGAGACCCAGTACTTC. Translating it yields CASSQDLGRGLETQYF.

The chain couples TRBV6-6 to TRBJ2-5; 11 bases line up with TRBD2. V lost 4 bases, J lost 4 bases, and 5 bases stayed unmatched. The CDR3 is 15 residues long. CDR1 and CDR2 from the germline V gene are MNHNY and SVGAGI (reference sequence). The CDR3 sequence is CASSSLAGGPETQYF. CDR3 coding DNA: TGTGCCAGCAGTTCCCTAGCGGGGGGCCCAGAGACCCAGTACTTC.

This clonotype came up a few times. The chain is built from TRBV6-1 and TRBJ1-5; D unresolved. Trimming pared 8 bases from V and 3 bases from J, leaving 11 bases between. Germline CDR1 reads MNHNS; CDR2 reads SASEGT. CDR3 length: 13 residues. The CDR3 sequence: CASRLNYNQPQHF. In DNA, the CDR3 is TGTGCCAGCCGCCTGAATTACAATCAGCCCCAGCATTTT.